This T cell receptor beta chain was identified during a study of T-cell memory formation after mild COVID-19. Study observations and caveats: Memory from before infection featured some responding clones, which suggests cross-reactive memory joined.

A single record per CDR3 protein comes from TCRdb applying MiXCR to the 5' RACE reads. The sample records roughly 610,000 distinct CDR3 sequences, roughly 17% being singletons. This clonotype was detected only a few times. Its cognate antigen is unknown. This CDR3 is built from 12 residues. Germline-derived CDR1 and CDR2 are MNHEY and SVGEGT. Trimming cost V 0 bases and J 9 bases, with 9 bases left between them. The receptor was isolated from an adult woman who had mild COVID-19 (a few samples of this study predate the infection). Cell type and time point are not known. This rearrangement joins TRBV6-2 or TRBV6-3 to TRBJ2-7; no clear D gene. Material: PBMCs or a T cell subset sorted from them (not recorded which). The CDR3 protein is CASSYSTWVQYF. Here the CDR3 DNA reads TGTGCCAGCAGTTACTCGACGTGGGTGCAGTACTTC.